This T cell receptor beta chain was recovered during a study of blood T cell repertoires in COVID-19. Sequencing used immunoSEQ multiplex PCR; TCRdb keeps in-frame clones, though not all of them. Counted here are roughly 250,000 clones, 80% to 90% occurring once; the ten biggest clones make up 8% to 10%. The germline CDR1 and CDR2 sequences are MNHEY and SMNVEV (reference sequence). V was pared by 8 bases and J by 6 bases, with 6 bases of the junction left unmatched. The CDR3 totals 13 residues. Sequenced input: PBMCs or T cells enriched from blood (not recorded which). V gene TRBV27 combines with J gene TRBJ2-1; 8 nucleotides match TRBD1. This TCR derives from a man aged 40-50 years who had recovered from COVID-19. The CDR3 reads CASGRQGSNEQFF. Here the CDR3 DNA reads TGTGCCAGCGGGAGACAGGGGTCCAATGAGCAGTTCTTC.